Listed below are T cell receptor beta chains from one sample, sequenced in a study of CD8 T cells in Susac syndrome. MiXCR was run by TCRdb on the immunoSEQ multiplex PCR reads, yielding one entry per CDR3 protein. This sample has hundreds of thousands of distinct CDR3 sequences, with 95% to 97% found just once. The sample consisted of CD4+ T cells from PBMCs. Receptor source: a human donor with Susac syndrome. The CDR3 runs from the conserved cysteine through the conserved F or W. The D gene is left open where the match is weak. Expanded clones get a size class; other rows say once, few or many, or leave the size out.

v_call: TRBV29-1; clone_size: -; j_call: TRBJ1-1; d_call: -; cdr3_nt: TGCAGCGTAACCCGAGGGGTGGGGAACACTGAAGCTTTCTTT; cdr3_aa: CSVTRGVGNTEAFF
v_call: TRBV2; clone_size: -; j_call: TRBJ2-5; d_call: -; cdr3_nt: TGTGCCAGCAGTGGGGGGGAAGAGACCCAGTACTTC; cdr3_aa: CASSGGEETQYF
v_call: TRBV11-3; clone_size: -; j_call: TRBJ2-3; d_call: TRBD1; cdr3_nt: TGTGCCAGCAGCTCGGGACAGCCAGATACGCAGTATTTT; cdr3_aa: CASSSGQPDTQYF
v_call: TRBV20-1; clone_size: -; j_call: TRBJ2-7; d_call: -; cdr3_nt: TGCAGTGCCCCAACGGCGGGCCACCCCTACGAGCAGTACTTC; cdr3_aa: CSAPTAGHPYEQYF
v_call: TRBV18; clone_size: -; j_call: TRBJ2-5; d_call: -; cdr3_nt: TGTGCCAGCTCACCACATCCCCAAGAGACCCAGTACTTC; cdr3_aa: CASSPHPQETQYF
v_call: TRBV30; clone_size: -; j_call: TRBJ1-1; d_call: -; cdr3_nt: TGTGCCTGTATTAAGACAAGCCTAACTTTCTTT; cdr3_aa: CACIKTSLTFF
v_call: TRBV28; clone_size: -; j_call: TRBJ2-5; d_call: -; cdr3_nt: TGTGCCAGCAGTTTAGGGACTTTGAGAGAGACCCAGTACTTC; cdr3_aa: CASSLGTLRETQYF
v_call: TRBV10-3; clone_size: -; j_call: TRBJ2-1; d_call: -; cdr3_nt: TGTGCCATCAGTGTCTTAGTAAAGGACTGGGGTGAGCAGTTCTTC; cdr3_aa: CAISVLVKDWGEQFF
v_call: TRBV20-1; clone_size: -; j_call: TRBJ2-5; d_call: TRBD2; cdr3_nt: TGCAGTGCTAATCAGAGACTAGCGGGAGAAGAGACCCAGTACTTC; cdr3_aa: CSANQRLAGEETQYF
v_call: TRBV5-1; clone_size: once; j_call: TRBJ2-2; d_call: TRBD2; cdr3_nt: TGCGCCAGCAGCCCGGATGTAGCGGGAGTATCGAACACCGGGGAGCTGTTTTTT; cdr3_aa: CASSPDVAGVSNTGELFF
v_call: TRBV20-1; clone_size: -; j_call: TRBJ1-2; d_call: -; cdr3_nt: TGCAGTGCCGACCGGGGGAACTATGGCTACACCTTC; cdr3_aa: CSADRGNYGYTF
v_call: TRBV15; clone_size: -; j_call: TRBJ2-3; d_call: -; cdr3_nt: TGTGCCACCAGCAGAGACCTCAGCGGAGGGGCAGATACGCAGTATTTT; cdr3_aa: CATSRDLSGGADTQYF
v_call: TRBV3-1; clone_size: -; j_call: TRBJ2-1; d_call: TRBD2; cdr3_nt: TGTGCCAGCAGCCAAGTTCGCCTAGCGGGTGGTAATGAGCAGTTCTTC; cdr3_aa: CASSQVRLAGGNEQFF
v_call: TRBV20-1; clone_size: -; j_call: TRBJ2-7; d_call: -; cdr3_nt: TGCAGTGCTAGGGGCACACTCACCTACGAGCAGTACTTC; cdr3_aa: CSARGTLTYEQYF
v_call: TRBV9; clone_size: -; j_call: TRBJ2-7; d_call: -; cdr3_nt: TGTGCCAGCAGCCCGCCCGGGGCAGGGGACTACGAGCAGTACTTC; cdr3_aa: CASSPPGAGDYEQYF
v_call: TRBV30; clone_size: -; j_call: TRBJ2-5; d_call: -; cdr3_nt: TGTGCCTCCTCCCCCTCTAGGATCCAAGAGACCCAGTACTTC; cdr3_aa: CASSPSRIQETQYF
v_call: TRBV20-1; clone_size: once; j_call: TRBJ2-2; d_call: TRBD1; cdr3_nt: TGCAGTGCTCGACAGGGGACCGGGGAGCTGTTTTTT; cdr3_aa: CSARQGTGELFF
v_call: TRBV5-8; clone_size: -; j_call: TRBJ2-5; d_call: -; cdr3_nt: TGTGCCAGCAGTAGGCTCGGCGCAGGGCAAGAGACCCAGTACTTC; cdr3_aa: CASSRLGAGQETQYF
v_call: TRBV12-3/TRBV12-4; clone_size: -; j_call: TRBJ2-2; d_call: -; cdr3_nt: TGTGCCAGCAGCCCTTCGCGGACCGGGGAGCTGTTTTTT; cdr3_aa: CASSPSRTGELFF
v_call: TRBV24-1; clone_size: -; j_call: TRBJ1-5; d_call: -; cdr3_nt: TGTGCCACCAACCGCGGGAGGGTCCGGCAGCCCCAGCATTTT; cdr3_aa: CATNRGRVRQPQHF
v_call: TRBV29-1; clone_size: -; j_call: TRBJ2-7; d_call: TRBD1; cdr3_nt: TGCAGCGTTGAAGATCTTACAGGGGGGGAGCAGTACTTC; cdr3_aa: CSVEDLTGGEQYF
v_call: TRBV20-1; clone_size: -; j_call: TRBJ2-3; d_call: TRBD2; cdr3_nt: TGCAGTGCTAGATCTATAGCGGGAGTTGTTGATGGCACAGATACGCAGTATTTT; cdr3_aa: CSARSIAGVVDGTDTQYF
v_call: TRBV14; clone_size: -; j_call: TRBJ2-4; d_call: -; cdr3_nt: TGTGCCAGCAGCCACGACCTAGGGGGCATTCAGTACTTC; cdr3_aa: CASSHDLGGIQYF
v_call: TRBV19; clone_size: -; j_call: TRBJ2-2; d_call: -; cdr3_nt: TGTGCCAGTAAGGCCCCCAGGGCAAACACCGGGGAGCTGTTTTTT; cdr3_aa: CASKAPRANTGELFF
v_call: TRBV15; clone_size: -; j_call: TRBJ2-5; d_call: TRBD1; cdr3_nt: TGTGCCACCAGCATCACGGACAGGGGGACCCAGTACTTC; cdr3_aa: CATSITDRGTQYF
v_call: TRBV3-1; clone_size: -; j_call: TRBJ2-3; d_call: -; cdr3_nt: TGTGCCAGCAGCCAAGGGAATACGCAGTATTTT; cdr3_aa: CASSQGNTQYF
v_call: TRBV15; clone_size: -; j_call: TRBJ2-5; d_call: -; cdr3_nt: TGTGCCACCAGCAGAGTCAAGGGGGAGCAAGAGACCCAGTACTTC; cdr3_aa: CATSRVKGEQETQYF
v_call: TRBV6-6; clone_size: -; j_call: TRBJ1-5; d_call: -; cdr3_nt: TGTGCCAGCACCGGACGGGGGGGCTACAGCAATCAGCCCCAGCATTTT; cdr3_aa: CASTGRGGYSNQPQHF
v_call: TRBV27; clone_size: once; j_call: TRBJ2-7; d_call: TRBD1; cdr3_nt: TGTGCCAGAATCCACGGGACAGGGGTCGACGAGCAGTACTTC; cdr3_aa: CARIHGTGVDEQYF
v_call: TRBV27; clone_size: -; j_call: TRBJ1-4; d_call: TRBD1; cdr3_nt: TGTGCCAGCAGTTCGACAGGGGAAAGGGAAAAACTGTTTTTT; cdr3_aa: CASSSTGEREKLFF
v_call: TRBV30; clone_size: -; j_call: TRBJ1-4; d_call: -; cdr3_nt: TGTGCCTGGAGTGGGTTTACACGAGAAAAACTGTTTTTT; cdr3_aa: CAWSGFTREKLFF
v_call: TRBV29-1; clone_size: -; j_call: TRBJ2-1; d_call: -; cdr3_nt: TGCAGCACACTCGGATGGCGGGACAATGAGCAGTTCTTC; cdr3_aa: CSTLGWRDNEQFF
v_call: TRBV10-2; clone_size: -; j_call: TRBJ1-1; d_call: -; cdr3_nt: TGCGCCAGCCTGGACACGAACACTGAAGCTTTCTTT; cdr3_aa: CASLDTNTEAFF
v_call: TRBV28; clone_size: -; j_call: TRBJ2-1; d_call: -; cdr3_nt: TGTGCCGCATGGGGGCGAGAAAACAATGAGCAGTTCTTC; cdr3_aa: CAAWGRENNEQFF
v_call: TRBV30; clone_size: -; j_call: TRBJ1-3; d_call: -; cdr3_nt: TGTGCCTGGACAGCGGGAAACACCATATATTTT; cdr3_aa: CAWTAGNTIYF
v_call: TRBV20-1; clone_size: -; j_call: TRBJ1-2; d_call: -; cdr3_nt: TGCAGTGCTAGCGGGGTAGCTAACTATGGCTACACCTTC; cdr3_aa: CSASGVANYGYTF
v_call: TRBV15; clone_size: once; j_call: TRBJ1-2; d_call: -; cdr3_nt: TGTGCCACCAGCAGAGATAGGGGCCGGCGGGGTGGCTACACCTTC; cdr3_aa: CATSRDRGRRGGYTF
v_call: TRBV12-3/TRBV12-4; clone_size: -; j_call: TRBJ1-3; d_call: TRBD1; cdr3_nt: TGTGCCAGCCGGGACAGGGAAGGAAACACCATATATTTT; cdr3_aa: CASRDREGNTIYF
v_call: TRBV20-1; clone_size: -; j_call: TRBJ2-3; d_call: -; cdr3_nt: TGCAGTGCTCCACCGGGGGGCACAGATACGCAGTATTTT; cdr3_aa: CSAPPGGTDTQYF
v_call: TRBV12-3/TRBV12-4; clone_size: -; j_call: TRBJ1-1; d_call: -; cdr3_nt: TGTGCCAGCAGTTTAGCGCTCCGCACTGAAGCTTTCTTT; cdr3_aa: CASSLALRTEAFF
v_call: TRBV4-2; clone_size: -; j_call: TRBJ1-5; d_call: -; cdr3_nt: TGTGCCAGCACCTCGGGGGATAAAGGCGATCAGCCCCAGCATTTT; cdr3_aa: CASTSGDKGDQPQHF
v_call: TRBV5-1; clone_size: -; j_call: TRBJ2-5; d_call: -; cdr3_nt: TGCGCCAGCAGCTTGGCGCGCTTAGAAGAGACCCAGTACTTC; cdr3_aa: CASSLARLEETQYF
v_call: TRBV4-1; clone_size: -; j_call: TRBJ2-2; d_call: -; cdr3_nt: TGCGCCAGCAGCCAAGAACAGGGTCCCGGGGAGCTGTTTTTT; cdr3_aa: CASSQEQGPGELFF
v_call: TRBV10-3; clone_size: -; j_call: TRBJ2-7; d_call: TRBD1; cdr3_nt: TGTGCCATCTCGCCGGGGGACAGGGGGTCCTACGAGCAGTACTTC; cdr3_aa: CAISPGDRGSYEQYF
v_call: TRBV5-6; clone_size: -; j_call: TRBJ2-7; d_call: TRBD1; cdr3_nt: TGTGCCAGCAGATCAACACAGGGGGCACACGAGCAGTACTTC; cdr3_aa: CASRSTQGAHEQYF
v_call: TRBV11-2; clone_size: -; j_call: TRBJ2-3; d_call: -; cdr3_nt: TGTGCCAGCAGCCGGGACGGGAAGTTGGCAGATACGCAGTATTTT; cdr3_aa: CASSRDGKLADTQYF
v_call: TRBV24-1; clone_size: -; j_call: TRBJ2-5; d_call: -; cdr3_nt: TGTGCCACCAGTGACCGAATCCGACAGCCAGAGACCCAGTACTTC; cdr3_aa: CATSDRIRQPETQYF
v_call: TRBV19; clone_size: once; j_call: TRBJ1-5; d_call: -; cdr3_nt: TGTGCCAGTAGTATCGGCAGTCAGCCCCAGCATTTT; cdr3_aa: CASSIGSQPQHF
v_call: TRBV12-3/TRBV12-4; clone_size: -; j_call: TRBJ2-5; d_call: TRBD1; cdr3_nt: TGTGCCAGCAGGACAGGGGCAGTCCGAGAGACCCAGTACTTC; cdr3_aa: CASRTGAVRETQYF
v_call: TRBV5-4; clone_size: -; j_call: TRBJ2-3; d_call: TRBD2; cdr3_nt: TGTGCCAGCAACCCACGACCTAGCGGGATTGATACGCAGTATTTT; cdr3_aa: CASNPRPSGIDTQYF
v_call: TRBV5-1; clone_size: -; j_call: TRBJ2-3; d_call: -; cdr3_nt: TGCGCCAGCAGCTTCCAGGGACGAGGAGGCACAGATACGCAGTATTTT; cdr3_aa: CASSFQGRGGTDTQYF
v_call: TRBV6-1; clone_size: -; j_call: TRBJ2-5; d_call: -; cdr3_nt: TGTGCCAGCAGGGCCGGTGACATTGGTGGGACCCAGTACTTC; cdr3_aa: CASRAGDIGGTQYF
v_call: TRBV29-1; clone_size: -; j_call: TRBJ1-3; d_call: -; cdr3_nt: TGCAGCGTTGGCTCCGGGACTGGGGCTGGAAACACCATATATTTT; cdr3_aa: CSVGSGTGAGNTIYF
v_call: TRBV24-1; clone_size: -; j_call: TRBJ2-1; d_call: TRBD2; cdr3_nt: TGTGCCACCAGTGATCGGGCGGGAGAAAGGAATGAGCAGTTCTTC; cdr3_aa: CATSDRAGERNEQFF